This passage covers 30 T cell receptor beta chains from one sample sequenced in a study of cytomegalovirus exposure and HLA in healthy donors. Generated by immunoSEQ multiplex PCR, the TCRdb table keeps only in-frame clones and is missing some. The sample holds 57,000 or so clones, around 94% seen once. Sample: PBMCs. The receptor set was obtained from a man younger than 30 in good health and CMV-seronegative.

By sample fraction, this clone is medium-sized. The V call is TRBV27, the J call TRBJ2-2; 9 bases match TRBD1. Germline lookup yields CDR1 MNHEY and CDR2 SMNVEV (reference sequence). The CDR3 consists of 16 residues. The V segment lost 5 bases and the J segment 6 bases; nucleotides outside the gene matches: 10. This CDR3 is CASSPAGTGFSGELFF. The CDR3 nucleotides are TGTGCCAGCAGTCCAGCCGGGACAGGGTTTTCCGGGGAGCTGTTTTTT.

V gene TRBV6-5 combines with J gene TRBJ1-2; a possible D gene is TRBD1 (6 bases). Germline CDR1 and CDR2: MNHEY and SVGAGI. Trimming removed 5 bases from V and 1 base from J, with 11 bases in between. The CDR3 is 14 amino acids. The DNA of the CDR3 is TGTGCCAGCAGTACGGACAGATTTAACTATGGCTACACCTTC. Translation: CASSTDRFNYGYTF.

V gene TRBV6-5 combines with J gene TRBJ2-7, with a tentative D call TRBD1 (6 bases). The V end was cut by 0 bases, the J end by 3 bases, with 12 bases between. Germline loops: CDR1 MNHEY, CDR2 SVGAGI. This CDR3 is built from 15 residues. The chain's CDR3 is CASSYSAGAIYEQYF. The CDR3 DNA sequence: TGTGCCAGCAGTTACTCGGCAGGGGCGATCTACGAGCAGTACTTC.

The chain recombines TRBV30 with TRBJ1-4; 8 bases agree with TRBD1. V dropped 4 bases and J dropped 6; count of bases not matched to a gene: 7. The germline V gene encodes CDR1 GTSNPN and CDR2 SVGIG (reference sequence). The CDR3 has 14 amino acids. DNA of the CDR3: TGTGCCTGGAACCCAAACAGGGGGGATGAAAAACTGTTTTTT. It yields the protein CAWNPNRGDEKLFF.

The chain carries TRBV28 and TRBJ2-2; 7 bases line up with TRBD2. Germline V gene sequence: CDR1 MDHEN, CDR2 SYDVKM. The ends lost 3 bases at V and 3 bases at J; junction bases unmatched: 22. The CDR3 runs 21 residues. CDR3 DNA sequence: TGTGCCAGCAGTTTCCCCCCGGCGATAGCGGGCCTATATCGGGACACCGGGGAGCTGTTTTTT. Protein sequence: CASSFPPAIAGLYRDTGELFF.

The V call is TRBV15, the J call TRBJ2-7; the D is unclear. The CDR3 is 13 amino acids. Germline CDR1 and CDR2: LNHNV and YYDKDF (reference sequence). Trimming pared 0 bases from V and 4 bases from J, leaving 7 bases between. In DNA form, the CDR3 reads TGTGCCACCAGCAGAGATGTGGCTTACGAGCAGTACTTC. Protein product: CATSRDVAYEQYF.

The V call is TRBV12-5, the J call TRBJ2-7, with 8 nucleotides matching TRBD2. The CDR3 has 14 residues. V was clipped by 6 bases and J by 1 base; unmatched bases: 5. Germline CDR1 is LGHNT and CDR2 is FRNRAP. CDR3 region: CASGKSGSSYEQYF. The CDR3 DNA reads as TGTGCTAGTGGAAAGAGCGGGAGTTCCTACGAGCAGTACTTC. Full variable domain (remainder filled in from reference TRBV12-5 and TRBJ2-7): DARVTQTPRHKVTEMGQEVTMRCQPILGHNTVFWYRQTMMQGLELLAYFRNRAPLDDSGMPKDRFSAEMPDATLATLKIQPSEPRDSAVYFCASGKSGSSYEQYFGPGTRLTVT.

The chain joins TRBV7-2 to TRBJ2-3; D perhaps matches TRBD2 (5 bases). Per the germline V gene, CDR1 is SGHTA and CDR2 is FQGNSA. The CDR3 has 14 residues. Trimming removed 0 bases at V and 1 base at J, with 5 bases between. DNA of the CDR3: TGTGCCAGCAGCTTAGCTAGCGGCACAGATACGCAGTATTTT. Translated, it gives CASSLASGTDTQYF. The full variable domain, with the rest looked up from reference TRBV7-2 and TRBJ2-3, is GAGVSQSPSNKVTEKGKDVELRCDPISGHTALYWYRQSLGQGLEFLIYFQGNSAPDKSGLPSDRFSAERTGGSVSTLTIQRTQQEDSAVYLCASSLASGTDTQYFGPGTRLTVL.

CDR3 loop: CASSDGTGGTDTQYF. The CDR3 DNA is TGTGCCAGCAGTGACGGGACAGGGGGGACAGATACGCAGTATTTT. The chain is built from TRBV6-4 and TRBJ2-3; 11 nucleotides agree with TRBD1. The CDR3 totals 15 residues. Germline values: CDR1 MRHNA, CDR2 SNTAGT. The V gene end was trimmed by 2 bases and the J gene end by 3 bases; junction bases not matched to a gene: 1.

The V and J genes are TRBV19 and TRBJ1-1, with 7 bases lining up with TRBD1. CDR3 length: 12 amino acids. CDR1 is LNHDA and CDR2 is SQIVND in the germline V gene (reference sequence). V lost 8 bases and J lost 5; bases outside the gene matches: 5. CDR3 bases: TGTGCCAGTCGAATACAGGGGACTGAAGCTTTCTTT. Translated: CASRIQGTEAFF.

This clone was seen once. CDR3 amino acids: CASNLDGANEKLFF. CDR3 DNA sequence: TGTGCCAGCAACCTAGACGGAGCTAATGAAAAACTGTTTTTT. The chain carries TRBV7-9 and TRBJ1-4; D gene uncertain. V shed 7 bases and J shed 3 bases, with 12 bases lying between them. The CDR3 totals 14 residues. CDR1 is SEHNR, CDR2 FQNEAQ, per germline (reference sequence).

The gene calls are TRBV30 and TRBJ2-7; possibly TRBD2 for D (6 bases). Germline V gene sequence: CDR1 GTSNPN, CDR2 SVGIG (reference sequence). This CDR3 contains 12 residues. The ends were cut back, 5 bases at V and 6 bases at J, with 14 bases in the middle. The DNA of the CDR3 is TGTGCCTGGGCTACCGGGACTGCCGAGCAGTACTTC. Encoded protein: CAWATGTAEQYF. The full variable domain, rest sourced from reference TRBV30 and TRBJ2-7, is SQTIHQWPATLVQPVGSPLSLECTVEGTSNPNLYWYRQAAGRGLQLLFYSVGIGQISSEVPQNLSASRPQDRQFILSSKKLLLSDSGFYLCAWATGTAEQYFGPGTRLTVT.

The rearrangement uses TRBV6-4 and TRBJ2-1, with 8 positions matching TRBD2. Germline V lookup: CDR1 MRHNA, CDR2 SNTAGT. V lost 5 bases to trimming and J lost 6 bases; unmatched junction nucleotides: 3. The CDR3 has 13 amino acids. CDR3 DNA: TGTGCCAGCAGTAGCGGGAGTAGCAATGAGCAGTTCTTC. Its translation is CASSSGSSNEQFF.

The chain uses TRBV29-1 and TRBJ2-5, with D hard to call. Trimming removed 2 bases at V and 1 base at J, with 14 bases between. The CDR3 has 15 residues. Per the germline V gene, CDR1 is SQVTM and CDR2 is ANQGSEA. The CDR3 sequence is CSVENPPGGQETQYF. CDR3 in DNA: TGCAGCGTTGAAAACCCCCCGGGTGGCCAAGAGACCCAGTACTTC.

The chain has TRBV4-3 and TRBJ2-3, with 15 bases that match TRBD2. The germline V gene encodes CDR1 LGHNA and CDR2 YSLEER. V gave up 0 bases and J gave up 14 bases; unmatched junction bases: 12. This CDR3 region has 17 residues. The CDR3 DNA sequence: TGCGCCAGCAGCCAAGATGTGGCCGGACTAGCGGGAGGGATTAGGTATTTT. Protein product: CASSQDVAGLAGGIRYF.

The chain combines TRBV7-3 with TRBJ1-1; D is perhaps TRBD1 (5 bases). The CDR3 contains 18 residues. Per germline, CDR1 SGHTA and CDR2 FQGTGA. V gave up 6 bases and J gave up 1 base, with 24 bases separating them. The CDR3 reads CASRRKVYRLGKNTEAFF. DNA of the CDR3: TGTGCCAGCAGACGTAAGGTGTACAGGTTGGGGAAGAACACTGAAGCTTTCTTT.

V gene TRBV29-1 combines with J gene TRBJ2-7; TRBD1 might be the D (6 bases). The length of the CDR3 is 12 residues. CDR1 and CDR2 (germline): SQVTM, ANQGSEA. Between the trimmed V and J ends, which lost 7 bases and 5 bases, there was a span of 15 bases. As DNA, the CDR3 is TGCAGCGCTGCCAGGACAGCCGACGAGCAGTACTTC. This gives the protein CSAARTADEQYF.

The chain couples TRBV25-1 to TRBJ1-2; 7 nucleotides agree with TRBD1. CDR1 is MGHDK and CDR2 is SYGVNS in the germline V gene. V gave up 4 bases and J gave up 3 bases; unmatched junction bases: 2. This CDR3 region has 13 residues. The CDR3 protein is CASSAGGYYGYTF. The CDR3 DNA is TGTGCCAGCAGTGCAGGGGGATACTATGGCTACACCTTC.

In its sample, this clone was seen once. V is TRBV11-2 and J is TRBJ2-7, with 14 bases that match TRBD2. Trimming removed 5 bases from V and 5 bases from J; junction bases left unmatched: 5. This CDR3 is 15 amino acids long. The V gene's germline CDR1 is SGHAT and CDR2 FQNNGV. In nucleotides, the CDR3 is TGTGCCAGCAGCCCCGGGACTAGCGGGAGTAACGAGCAGTACTTC. Residues: CASSPGTSGSNEQYF.

This chain links TRBV10-3 with TRBJ2-2, with D perhaps matching TRBD1 (6 bases). The CDR3 sequence is 14 residues long. Germline CDR1 is ENHRY and CDR2 is SYGVKD. V was clipped by 2 bases and J by 5 bases, with 9 bases between them. The CDR3 coding sequence is TGTGCCATCAGTGAGCTGAGGGGGACCGGGGAGCTGTTTTTT. Encoded protein: CAISELRGTGELFF.

The V and J genes are TRBV9 and TRBJ2-7; TRBD1 matches at 8 bases. The J segment lost 4 bases and the V segment lost 4 bases, leaving 10 bases of the junction unmatched. Germline V gene lookup returns CDR1 SGDLS and CDR2 YYNGEE. The CDR3 has 15 amino acids. Here the CDR3 reads CASSPSDRELYEQYF. The CDR3 DNA is TGTGCCAGCAGCCCCTCGGACAGGGAACTTTACGAGCAGTACTTC.

The chain links TRBV7-9 to TRBJ2-7; 12 bases agree with TRBD2. J was trimmed by 2 bases and V by 5 bases; bases with no gene match: 7. In germline, CDR1 is SEHNR, CDR2 FQNEAQ (reference sequence). The CDR3 covers 16 residues. The CDR3 sequence: CASSGQLAGGAYEQYF. CDR3 in DNA: TGTGCCAGCAGCGGCCAACTAGCGGGAGGTGCCTACGAGCAGTACTTC.

J is TRBJ2-5 and V is TRBV10-1; maybe TRBD1 (6 bases). The CDR3 is 15 amino acids. Germline V CDR1 and CDR2: WNHNN, SYGVQD (reference sequence). V shed 6 bases and J shed 1 base, with 15 bases lying between them. The CDR3 reads CASREDSNFQETQYF. The CDR3 nucleotides read TGCGCCAGCAGGGAGGACAGCAATTTCCAAGAGACCCAGTACTTC.

The V call is TRBV5-1, the J call TRBJ2-1; D ambiguous. Trimming took 4 bases from V and 9 from J, leaving 14 bases between them. The CDR3 loop spans 13 amino acids. CDR1 is SGHRS, CDR2 YFSETQ, per germline. CDR3 bases: TGCGCCAGCAGCCTCCCTCCCCCCAGTGAGCAGTTCTTC. It is translated as CASSLPPPSEQFF. The variable domain in full, with the rest retrieved from reference TRBV5-1 and TRBJ2-1, is KAGVTQTPRYLIKTRGQQVTLSCSPISGHRSVSWYQQTPGQGLQFLFEYFSETQRNKGNFPGRFSGRQFSNSRSEMNVSTLELGDSALYLCASSLPPPSEQFFGPGTRLTVL.

The J gene is TRBJ2-5, the V gene TRBV7-3, with 7 positions matching TRBD1. The CDR3 runs to 13 residues. Trimming at V came to 2 bases and at J to 3 bases, leaving 0 bases not matched to a gene. Per germline, CDR1 SGHTA and CDR2 FQGTGA. The CDR3 loop reads CASSLDREETQYF. In DNA, the CDR3 is TGTGCCAGCAGCTTAGACAGGGAAGAGACCCAGTACTTC. The variable domain in full, with the rest retrieved from reference TRBV7-3 and TRBJ2-5, is GAGVSQTPSNKVTEKGKYVELRCDPISGHTALYWYRQSLGQGPEFLIYFQGTGAADDSGLPNDRFFAVRPEGSVSTLKIQRTERGDSAVYLCASSLDREETQYFGPGTRLLVL.

The V gene is TRBV28, the J gene TRBJ2-7, with D possibly TRBD1 on 5 matching bases. The CDR3 consists of 12 residues. The V gene's germline CDR1 is MDHEN and CDR2 SYDVKM. Trimming took off 10 bases at V and 2 bases at J, with 12 bases between the two ends. The CDR3 loop is CATYRNPYEQYF. Here the CDR3 DNA reads TGTGCCACCTACAGGAATCCCTACGAGCAGTACTTC.

The CDR3 loop reads CASTKNRKAGEDTGELFF. The CDR3 DNA reads TGTGCCAGTACCAAAAATCGGAAAGCGGGAGAGGACACCGGGGAGCTGTTTTTT. This sequence joins TRBV19 and TRBJ2-2; 8 nucleotides match TRBD2. From germline, CDR1 is LNHDA and CDR2 SQIVND (reference sequence). Germline trimming cut 7 bases from V and 3 bases from J; bases unmatched to any gene: 16. This CDR3 contains 18 residues.

CDR3 DNA sequence: TGCGCCAGCAGTCAATCGAGGTTGGGTAAAGGGGCCCAGTACTTC. Protein: CASSQSRLGKGAQYF. The chain links TRBV23-1 to TRBJ2-5; weak D call: TRBD1 (5 bases). TRBV23-1 is an ORF, and what it does is uncertain. Trimming took off 0 bases at V and 9 bases at J, with 17 bases between the two ends. This CDR3 has 15 residues.

J is TRBJ2-7 and V is TRBV6-1; 11 bases align to TRBD2. The germline CDR1 and CDR2 sequences are MNHNS and SASEGT. The CDR3 has 15 amino acids. V was clipped by 8 bases and J by 2 bases; unmatched bases: 8. CDR3 protein: CASSPTSGNTYEQYF. In nucleotides, the CDR3 is TGTGCCAGCTCTCCGACTAGCGGGAACACCTACGAGCAGTACTTC.

This rearrangement joins TRBV5-8 to TRBJ1-2; D is undetermined. CDR3 length: 14 amino acids. V was cut by 0 bases and J by 4 bases, with 10 bases left in between. CDR1 is SGHTS and CDR2 is YDEGEE in the germline V gene. CDR3 DNA: TGTGCCAGCAGCTTGGAACAGTCCTTCTATGGCTACACCTTC. Its protein product is CASSLEQSFYGYTF.